This TCR beta chain is drawn from a study of blood T cell repertoires in COVID-19. On the study more broadly: The analysed material was cDNA or gDNA that came from T cells, B-cell-depleted T cells, or PBMCs.

Method: immunoSEQ multiplex PCR; TCRdb's copy keeps in-frame clones and lacks some. The table lists approximately 300,000 clones, over 75% of them singletons. This clone was detected once. Everyone who took part was about 18 to 89 years old, and they came from 24 US areas. This CDR3 comprises 14 residues. In germline, CDR1 is SGHTA, CDR2 FQGNSA. V shed 3 bases, J shed 2 bases, and the junction held 4 bases outside the gene matches. Material for sequencing was PBMCs or T cells enriched from blood (not recorded which). The rearrangement joins TRBV7-2 to TRBJ2-7; 7 bases are shared with TRBD1. This TCR came from a woman in her thirties who had recovered from COVID-19. The CDR3 DNA reads TGTGCCAGCAGCTTCGGGACAGCTGCCTACGAGCAGTACTTC. Its translation is CASSFGTAAYEQYF.